These T cell receptor beta chains were read from a single sample in a study of T-cell reconstitution after alpha-beta-depleted transplantation in children. TCRdb reanalysed the PCR reads using MiXCR and keeps one entry per CDR3 protein. This sample has 700,000 to 950,000 distinct CDR3 sequences, with roughly 15% found just once. Specimen: PBMCs, mostly from graft donor cells, collected 360 days after TCRalphabeta/CD19-depleted stem cell transplant. All receptors come from a male patient younger than 18 who had a stem cell transplant for acute lymphoblastic leukemia, so the T cells may come from the graft donor. The CDR3 runs from the conserved cysteine through the conserved F or W. D genes are given only for firm matches. For some rows the clone size is stated as once, few or many, or as a class when expanded; others skip it.

D gene | clone size | J gene | V gene | CDR3 protein | CDR3 DNA
TRBD2 | - | TRBJ2-1 | TRBV5-1 | CASSILALGEQFF | TGCGCCAGCAGCATACTAGCGTTAGGTGAGCAGTTCTTC
TRBD1 | - | TRBJ2-6 | TRBV5-1 | CASSGRDSYLSGANVLTF | TGCGCCAGCAGCGGCCGGGACAGTTACCTATCTGGGGCCAACGTCCTGACTTTC
- | - | TRBJ2-7 | TRBV10-3 | CAISRSASYEQYF | TGTGCCATCAGCCGTTCCGCCTCCTACGAGCAGTACTTC
TRBD2 | few | TRBJ2-7 | TRBV27 | CASSLYLAGVHEQYF | TGTGCCAGCAGTTTATACCTAGCGGGAGTCCACGAGCAGTACTTC
- | many | TRBJ2-3 | TRBV5-1 | CASTGRGSTQYF | TGCGCCAGCACCGGAAGAGGTTCGACGCAGTATTTT
- | many | TRBJ2-3 | TRBV7-2 | CASSFRVTDTQYF | TGTGCCAGCAGCTTCAGGGTCACAGATACGCAGTATTTT
TRBD1 | few | TRBJ2-5 | TRBV15 | CATSREQGGGWGTQYF | TGTGCCACCAGCAGAGAACAGGGGGGCGGATGGGGGACCCAGTACTTC
- | few | TRBJ2-1 | TRBV5-1 | CASSFPGAEQFF | TGCGCCAGCAGCTTCCCGGGGGCCGAGCAGTTCTTC
TRBD1 | - | TRBJ1-4 | TRBV20-1 | CSARVATGNEKLFF | TGCAGTGCTAGAGTCGCGACAGGGAATGAAAAACTGTTTTTT
TRBD2 | few | TRBJ2-5 | TRBV20-1 | CSARDSGPYQETQYF | TGCAGTGCTAGAGATAGCGGGCCGTACCAAGAGACCCAGTACTTC
- | few | TRBJ2-5 | TRBV25-1 | CASSENQGGETQYF | TGTGCCAGCAGTGAAAACCAGGGGGGAGAGACCCAGTACTTC
- | few | TRBJ2-7 | TRBV27 | CASSFLGLGTYEQYF | TGTGCCAGCAGTTTTTTGGGTCTGGGGACCTACGAGCAGTACTTC
TRBD1 | - | TRBJ1-4 | TRBV20-1 | CSARARTGGQLFF | TGCAGTGCTAGAGCGAGGACAGGGGGCCAACTGTTTTTT
TRBD2 | - | TRBJ2-3 | TRBV9 | CASSGRAGMGDTQYF | TGTGCCAGCAGCGGACGAGCGGGAATGGGAGATACGCAGTATTTT
- | few | TRBJ2-1 | TRBV12-3/TRBV12-4 | CASSLYTGTPTYNEQFF | TGTGCCAGCAGTCTATACACCGGGACTCCTACCTACAATGAGCAGTTCTTC
TRBD2 | - | TRBJ2-4 | TRBV6-2/TRBV6-3 | CASSYSSGGPFILAKNIQYF | TGTGCCAGCAGTTACAGCTCGGGAGGGCCTTTTATACTAGCCAAAAACATTCAGTACTTC
TRBD2 | few | TRBJ2-1 | TRBV7-7 | CASSLGALTSGSNEQFF | TGTGCCAGCAGCTTAGGAGCTCTGACTAGCGGGAGTAATGAGCAGTTCTTC
TRBD1 | - | TRBJ2-4 | TRBV20-1 | CSARAGQTAKNIQYF | TGCAGTGCTAGAGCGGGACAGACAGCCAAAAACATTCAGTACTTC
TRBD1 | - | TRBJ2-7 | TRBV6-2/TRBV6-3 | CASSRQGRHYEQYF | TGTGCCAGCAGTCGACAGGGGCGGCATTACGAGCAGTACTTC
- | - | TRBJ2-5 | TRBV9 | CASSAFQEGWGETQYF | TGTGCCAGCAGCGCCTTCCAGGAAGGATGGGGAGAGACCCAGTACTTC
TRBD1 | few | TRBJ2-7 | TRBV27 | CASGYRDRGYEQYF | TGTGCCAGCGGTTACCGGGACAGGGGTTACGAGCAGTACTTC
- | - | TRBJ2-7 | TRBV11-2 | CASSSPLFRITYEQYF | TGTGCCAGCAGCTCCCCTCTTTTTCGTATCACCTACGAGCAGTACTTC
- | few | TRBJ1-4 | TRBV27 | CASSLYHFEGPPNEKLFF | TGTGCCAGCAGTTTATATCATTTCGAGGGACCGCCTAATGAAAAACTGTTTTTT
TRBD2 | few | TRBJ2-2 | TRBV7-3 | CASKAGGHTGELFF | TGTGCCAGCAAAGCGGGAGGACACACCGGGGAGCTGTTTTTT
- | - | TRBJ2-7 | TRBV7-6 | CASSLGTEGYEQYF | TGTGCCAGCAGCTTAGGGACGGAGGGCTACGAGCAGTACTTC
TRBD2 | - | TRBJ2-7 | TRBV12-3/TRBV12-4 | CASSVRLAISYEQYF | TGTGCCAGCAGTGTTAGACTAGCGATCTCCTACGAGCAGTACTTC
TRBD1 | - | TRBJ1-2 | TRBV6-1 | CASSNRDRGYYGYTF | TGTGCCAGCAGTAATCGCGACAGGGGCTACTATGGCTACACCTTC
TRBD2 | - | TRBJ2-3 | TRBV12-3/TRBV12-4 | CASSLGGRVEADTQYF | TGTGCCAGCAGTTTGGGTGGGAGGGTGGAGGCAGATACGCAGTATTTT
- | few | TRBJ1-4 | TRBV5-1 | CASSLEPGNEKLFF | TGCGCCAGCAGCTTGGAACCGGGTAATGAAAAACTGTTTTTT
TRBD1 | - | TRBJ2-1 | TRBV12-3/TRBV12-4 | CASTQPGRGRVEQFF | TGTGCCAGCACCCAACCTGGCAGGGGGCGCGTTGAGCAGTTCTTC
- | - | TRBJ2-3 | TRBV9 | CASSVELISTDTQYF | TGTGCCAGCAGCGTAGAACTAATCAGCACAGATACGCAGTATTTT
TRBD1 | - | TRBJ1-2 | TRBV7-9 | CASSLQGKDSGYTF | TGTGCCAGCAGCCTACAGGGGAAGGACTCTGGCTACACCTTC
- | few | TRBJ2-2 | TRBV4-1 | CATEVTTGELFF | TGCGCCACGGAGGTGACCACCGGGGAGCTGTTTTTT
- | many | TRBJ1-1 | TRBV7-8 | CASSLVWGEAFF | TGTGCCAGCAGCTTAGTCTGGGGTGAAGCTTTCTTT
- | - | TRBJ2-1 | TRBV7-9 | CASSFWEAPYNEQFF | TGTGCCAGCAGCTTTTGGGAGGCCCCCTACAATGAGCAGTTCTTC
- | - | TRBJ2-7 | TRBV10-3 | CAISESNRGGYEQYF | TGTGCCATCAGTGAGTCGAACAGGGGGGGCTACGAGCAGTACTTC
- | - | TRBJ2-7 | TRBV30 | CAWTVGVSYEQYF | TGTGCCTGGACAGTAGGGGTTTCCTACGAGCAGTACTTC
- | few | TRBJ2-1 | TRBV7-2 | CASSSVAATYNEQFF | TGTGCCAGCAGCTCGGTAGCGGCTACCTACAATGAGCAGTTCTTC
- | - | TRBJ2-5 | TRBV6-6 | CASRSGSQETQYF | TGTGCCAGCAGGAGCGGGTCCCAAGAGACCCAGTACTTC
TRBD2 | - | TRBJ2-1 | TRBV20-1 | CSGAFAVAGKLNEQFF | TGCAGTGGGGCCTTTGCGGTAGCGGGAAAGTTAAATGAGCAGTTCTTC
- | few | TRBJ2-5 | TRBV13 | CASSLTGTIYRTETQYF | TGTGCCAGCAGCTTAACAGGGACCATATACCGAACGGAGACCCAGTACTTC
- | - | TRBJ2-7 | TRBV13 | CASSRRVAEYEQYF | TGTGCCAGCAGCCGACGGGTAGCGGAATACGAGCAGTACTTC
- | few | TRBJ1-5 | TRBV5-6 | CASRVRGPRAGQPQHF | TGTGCCAGCAGGGTGCGTGGGCCCCGGGCGGGGCAGCCCCAGCATTTT
TRBD1 | few | TRBJ2-7 | TRBV2 | CASSVYRGLGHEQYF | TGTGCCAGCAGTGTGTACAGGGGGCTGGGGCACGAGCAGTACTTC
TRBD2 | - | TRBJ2-7 | TRBV6-1 | CASSPLPGRDATYF | TGTGCCAGCAGCCCCCTCCCTGGGAGGGACGCAACTTACTTC